This T cell receptor beta chain was obtained from a study of beta chain features in type 1 diabetes. General study findings and limits: Moderately but significantly shorter TCRB CDR3s were found in Type 1 diabetes patients in all four CD4+ subsets. The question left open here concerned HLA type influencing TCRB rearrangement.

This clone was detected a few times. The target antigen is unknown. Of the isolated RNA, all was reverse transcribed, and so the sequenced material was expressed TCRB transcripts. The data were produced by immunoSEQ multiplex PCR, yet TCRdb's version contains in-frame clones alone and is incomplete. The sample comprises approximately 730,000 clones, around 15% of which are singletons, and around 0.022% rests with the top ten. The CDR3 runs 11 residues. The V and J ends lost 4 bases and 6 bases respectively, with 10 bases between them. Germline V gene sequence: CDR1 GTSNPN, CDR2 SVGIG (reference sequence).

The sample comprised naive CD4+ T cells from blood. The sequence derives from a man aged 18-30 years with type 1 diabetes. This chain joins TRBV30 and TRBJ2-7; TRBD1 might be the D (5 bases). This CDR3 reads CAWTQGGEQYF. The CDR3 DNA is TGTGCCTGGACGCAGGGCGGCGAGCAGTACTTC.